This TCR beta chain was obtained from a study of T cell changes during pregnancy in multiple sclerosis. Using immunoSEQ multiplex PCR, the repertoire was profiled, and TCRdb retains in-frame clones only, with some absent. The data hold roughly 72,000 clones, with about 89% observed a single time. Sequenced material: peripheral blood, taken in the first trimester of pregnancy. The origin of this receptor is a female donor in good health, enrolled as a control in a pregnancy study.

The CDR3 nucleotides are TGTGCCAGCAGACTTAGTCCTCAGGGTGGCATATATCACGAGCAGTACTTC. Translating gives CASRLSPQGGIYHEQYF. V usage is TRBV11-2 and J usage is TRBJ2-7; tentative D call: TRBD1 (5 bases). This CDR3 is 17 amino acids long. Germline V gene data show CDR1 as SGHAT and CDR2 as FQNNGV. Trimming pared 6 bases from V and 5 bases from J, leaving 26 bases between.